Below, one TCR beta chain is given with its context. Its antigen remains unidentified. The data are from a study of cytomegalovirus exposure and HLA in healthy donors. Study in general: The platform used for the 110 or so validation repertoires matched that of the 650 to 750 first-cohort repertoires, a later analysis reported. Study-wide results and caveats: Across donors, most TCRs were seen rarely, yet some public ones were widespread. Reports described diagnosis of cytomegalovirus status by the classifier as highly specific and sensitive.

This CDR3 has 14 residues. Method: immunoSEQ multiplex PCR; TCRdb's copy keeps in-frame clones and lacks some. The sample shows about 280,000 clones, about 86% of them seen only once. The sequenced sample was PBMCs. The source is a woman younger than 35 in good health and CMV-seronegative. This rearrangement joins TRBV21-1 to TRBJ1-1. TRBV21-1 constitutes a pseudogene. CDR3 loop: CASSNMEVGTEAFF. The CDR3 region has the DNA TGTGCCAGCAGCAATATGGAGGTGGGGACTGAAGCTTTCTTT.